These 5 T cell receptor beta chains were all obtained from the same sample, sequenced in a study of OX40 agonist ivuxolimab in advanced cancers. Profiling relied on immunoSEQ multiplex PCR, and the TCRdb table lists in-frame clones only, not all of them. The top ten clones hold 5% to 7% of a sample with roughly 50,000 clones, 89% of them seen once. This material consisted of CD4+ or CD8+ T cells sorted from blood, taken in a trial of the OX40 agonist ivuxolimab. These receptors came from an adult with an advanced solid tumor such as melanoma, head and neck, liver or kidney cancer.

The CDR3 bases are TGTGCCAGCAGCTATGGGAGGAACACTGAAGCTTTCTTT. Translation: CASSYGRNTEAFF. This chain links TRBV7-6 with TRBJ1-1, with no clear D. Germline CDR1 and CDR2: SGHVS and FNYEAQ. The CDR3 runs 13 residues. V was cut by 4 bases and J by 1 base, with 7 bases left in between.

By sample fraction, this clone is medium-sized (0.01 to 0.1%). The V gene is TRBV25-1, the J gene TRBJ1-1; D ambiguous. The V end lost 8 bases, the J end lost 1 base, and 14 bases lay between the germline ends. CDR1 is MGHDK, CDR2 SYGVNS, per germline. This CDR3 contains 14 residues. The CDR3 DNA sequence: TGTGCCAGCTCAATAGGCGGGTGGAACACTGAAGCTTTCTTT. As protein: CASSIGGWNTEAFF.

The rearrangement uses TRBV9 and TRBJ1-1, with D tentatively TRBD1 (5 bases). Germline V gives CDR1 SGDLS, CDR2 YYNGEE. V gave up 3 bases and J gave up 5 bases, with 14 bases separating them. This CDR3 contains 14 residues. The DNA of the CDR3 is TGTGCCAGCAGCGCAACCTCTGAGGGGACTGAAGCTTTCTTT. Its protein product is CASSATSEGTEAFF.

The count of this clone is one. The V and J genes are TRBV7-8 and TRBJ1-5; D is perhaps TRBD1 (5 bases). Trimming removed 1 base at V and 2 bases at J, with 6 bases between. The CDR3 is 14 residues long. CDR1 and CDR2 from the germline V gene are SGHVS and FQNEAQ. The DNA for the CDR3 is TGTGCCAGCAGCTTAGGAGGGGGCAATCAGCCCCAGCATTTT. Translated, it gives CASSLGGGNQPQHF.

This chain joins TRBV28 and TRBJ2-7; 14 bases match TRBD2. CDR1 is MDHEN, CDR2 SYDVKM, per germline. CDR3 length: 15 residues. V was pared by 6 bases and J by 0 bases, with 1 base of the junction left unmatched. CDR3 amino acids: CASRGLAGGSYEQYF. The CDR3 DNA reads as TGTGCCAGCAGAGGACTAGCGGGAGGCTCCTACGAGCAGTACTTC.